This record concerns one TCR beta chain sequence. This sample is drawn from a study of identifying expanded T cells in peripheral blood. No infections or other immune events were documented during collection. This table comes from immunoSEQ multiplex PCR, and its TCRdb copy is limited to in-frame clones, with some not included. The sample consists of 100,000 to 110,000 clones, around nine tenths of them appearing once. This sequence originates from a person between 18 and 70 years old in good health. Sequenced sample: blood.

In DNA form, the CDR3 reads TGTGCCAGCAGCAAATCCACCCGGGAACGCGACAATGAGCAGTTCTTC. Its translation: CASSKSTRERDNEQFF. The chain carries TRBV21-1 and TRBJ2-1; the D segment call TRBD2 is taken from the table without a DNA check. TRBV21-1 is termed a pseudogene. This CDR3 region has 16 residues.